This T cell receptor (beta chain) was found in a study of T cells after yellow fever vaccination. Notes on this clonotype: The antigen is undetermined.

The J segment lost 2 bases and the V segment lost 4 bases, leaving 6 bases of the junction unmatched. The CDR3 is 15 residues long. Germline V lookup: CDR1 SGHRS, CDR2 YFSETQ. TCRdb re-derived calls from the 5' RACE reads in MiXCR, one entry per CDR3 protein. This table holds about 300,000 distinct CDR3 sequences, around 7% found once. Broader study findings: Within FACS-sorted repertoires, abundant clonotypes contaminating from the bulk population could be present.

V usage is TRBV5-1 and J usage is TRBJ2-1; 7 nucleotides align to TRBD2. The source is a man aged 18 to 29 who received the YFV17D yellow fever vaccine. The sequencing here drew on PBMCs, taken 45 days after the first yellow fever vaccination. CDR3 in DNA: TGCGCCAGCAGCCCGCGGGGGTCCGCCTACAATGAGCAGTTCTTC. Translation: CASSPRGSAYNEQFF.